Detailed here is one T cell receptor (beta chain). The CDR3 is 11 residues long. Trimming stripped 1 base from V and 12 bases from J, with 9 bases between. These data belong to a study of CD8 T cells in Susac syndrome. Reverse transcription used about 0.45 to 1 ug RNA and random hexamers. Each CDR3 protein is one row after TCRdb ran MiXCR on the immunoSEQ multiplex PCR reads. The sample comprises about 400,000 distinct CDR3 sequences, approximately 85% of which are singletons, and 0.09% to 0.15% rests with the top ten. The sample taken for sequencing was CD8+ T cells from PBMCs. This chain connects TRBV12-3 or TRBV12-4 to TRBJ2-5, with D maybe TRBD1 (5 bases). This TCR was recovered from a human donor with multiple sclerosis. CDR3 sequence: CASSLGQPEYF. CDR3 bases: TGTGCCAGCAGTTTAGGACAGCCAGAGTACTTC.